This record concerns one T cell receptor (beta chain) sequence. It has no known antigen specificity. A clone one base away is much larger, so this may be a read error. These data belong to a study of regulatory T cells in long-lasting Graves disease (dated by TCRdb to about 2021). Concerning the study at large: Newly diagnosed Graves' disease patients had taken antithyroid drugs for less than 3 months. A total of around 35 samples underwent TCR sequencing, from roughly 13 patients with persistent Graves' disease and roughly 20 patients with newly diagnosed Graves' disease. The study took place in China and was registered as a clinical trial. Patients with persistent Graves' disease were compared with patients with newly diagnosed Graves' disease using TCR sequencing and RNA sequencing of peripheral blood.

In the paper's terms, the time point label means: newly diagnosed GD, antithyroid drugs for less than 3 months. RNA was extracted from PBMCs in TRIzol for both TCR sequencing and RNA sequencing. The diagnosis of Graves' disease followed American Thyroid Association guidelines. Patients for the study were recruited at an endocrinology department in Xi'an, China. Each patient gave roughly 10 milliliters of peripheral blood, collected in an EDTA anticoagulant tube. Ficoll Paque Plus density gradient separation was used to isolate PBMCs, and no additional T cell sorting was done. An Agilent 2100 Bioanalyzer and agarose gel were used to check RNA quality, and a NanoDrop 2000 was used to measure RNA concentration. Library creation used multiplex PCR. The sequencer was an Illumina HiSeq 4000. To build TCR beta libraries, CDR3 regions were amplified by Arm-PCR using iRepertoire HTBI primers. Before sequencing, the PCR products underwent gel purification. In the original analysis: A total of fewer than 65 TRBV and 14 TRBJ segments were identified across samples and were used for gene usage analysis of CDR3 amino acid clonotypes. Filtered high-quality paired reads were merged into contigs using COPE and FqMerger. BLAST was used to align contigs to the IMGT TRBV, TRBD and TRBJ reference genes, and CDR3 was defined following IMGT. Clonotypes above 0.1% frequency were classified as highly expanded clones. Shannon entropy was used to measure repertoire diversity, and the Gini coefficient was used to measure V-J evenness. A clonotype was considered public if more than one individual shared it. TCRdb trimmed public reads at Q25 via fastp, called clones via MiXCR and kept in-frame beta chains. Identical CDR3 protein sequences are pooled into one entry, listed with their most common genes and DNA. Clone size and V and J calls follow TCRdb, not the original study. The sample table contains some 490,000 distinct CDR3 sequences; only one count was recorded for about 12% of them. 8.9% of the sample comes from the top ten.

The CDR3 covers 14 residues, taking in both the cysteine and the phenylalanine. Only the CDR3 part of the read is kept: 42 bases, read in frame from the first base. The germline V gene yields SNHLY for CDR1 and FYNNEI for CDR2. The germline V and J ends show losses of 7 bases and 0 bases respectively, and no gene match explains 3 bases of the junction. The paper's findings and limits, for the study overall: As a limitation, the authors acknowledged that the small sample size may reduce accuracy. Preferential use of TRBV28, TRBJ1-2 and TRBJ2-5 was observed in persistent disease, whereas TRBV20-1 and TRBJ2-1 were favored in newly diagnosed disease. Sequencing and analysis were limited to the TCR beta chain. Only peripheral blood was studied, because thyroid tissue, the primary lesion, was inaccessible. More public clonotypes were shared among persistent patients (roughly 2,700) than among newly diagnosed patients (roughly 1,000). Compared with newly diagnosed patients, persistent Graves' disease patients had lower TCR Shannon entropy and fewer highly expanded clones, which suggests clonal expansion.

The sample also formed part of further work on T cells in Graves' hyperthyroidism and ophthalmopathy. As the second study states: Stable Graves' hyperthyroidism was defined as the absence of progression to ophthalmopathy over 18 months of follow-up. The hyperthyroidism patients were between 18 and 65 years old and newly diagnosed, with a disease duration of less than 2 months. The study excluded patients with uncontrolled infections, other autoimmune diseases, pregnancy or lactation. Diagnoses were based on clinical symptoms, serum thyroxine and TRAb, thyroid ultrasound and orbital computed tomography. The first round of RT-PCR for the TCR CDR3 was performed with the HTBI primer set and the Qiagen OneStep RT-PCR kit. Most expanded thyroid clonotypes (frequency above 0.001) were also found in blood, which suggests that blood repertoires may mirror thyroid immune responses. Ophthalmopathy was separated from stable hyperthyroidism by a 13 V-J signature model, with approximately 86% sensitivity and just over 81% specificity obtained in cross-validation and 80%/75% obtained in testing. In validation, progression to ophthalmopathy was predicted by the model with 65% to 71% sensitivity and roughly 72% specificity, a median of 6.5 months before onset. TCR V-J signatures able to tell the groups apart were searched for in a discovery cohort of 95 or so patients, of whom around 42 had Graves' ophthalmopathy and 57 had stable Graves' hyperthyroidism. Prospective prediction of ophthalmopathy was tested in an independent validation cohort consisting of 18 hyperthyroidism patients and around 16 patients who later progressed to ophthalmopathy. The 75 to 100 discovery patients were divided at random into training and test sets in a 7:3 ratio. In addition, the study compared T-cell repertoires in thyroid tissue and in blood from six Graves' hyperthyroidism patients. After sampling, hyperthyroidism patients received methimazole starting at 30 mg daily, and ophthalmopathy patients received high-dose intravenous methylprednisolone. A second multiplex PCR round built the libraries, followed by size selection and purification. Libraries were sequenced paired-end with 100 bp reads on an Illumina HiSeq2000. SOAPnuke was used to process the raw data, throwing out any read that contained adapters or uncalled bases, had a mean Phred below 15, or lacked an exact constant-primer or identifier match. COPE v1.2.5 was used to merge the high-quality paired reads, and each unique nucleotide sequence was defined as a clonotype. Clonotypes were aligned to IMGT TRBV, TRBD and TRBJ reference segments using MiTCR v1.1. The analysis was restricted to V-J combinations with a frequency above 0.0001, which together covered just over 98% of the repertoires. The TCS score was defined as F50 (clonal expansion) divided by E x V (chaos), with BLOSUM62-based TCRdist calculated between CDR3 peptides within each V-J. Welch's t-statistics and random forest reduced 500 to 650 V-J features to around 14, which were used in a naive Bayes classifier (R e1071). Sample size was not statistically predetermined, and blinding of investigators to group allocation was not performed. According to the paper, TCR Vbeta CDR3 sequencing was carried out on 120 to 150 peripheral blood samples, which came from approximately 41 ophthalmopathy, approximately 78 hyperthyroidism and approximately 17 progressor patients.

The receptor's source is a woman aged 25 to 39 with Graves disease. Donor details come from another sample of the same person, matched by shared clones. The chain uses TRBV2 and TRBJ2-1, with 7 central nucleotides matching TRBD2. The sample was peripheral blood mononuclear cells (PBMCs), taken at new diagnosis, from a patient treated with antithyroid drugs. The CDR3 has the sequence CASTASGSYNEQFF. The DNA is as follows: TGTGCCAGCACGGCTAGCGGCTCCTACAATGAGCAGTTCTTC.